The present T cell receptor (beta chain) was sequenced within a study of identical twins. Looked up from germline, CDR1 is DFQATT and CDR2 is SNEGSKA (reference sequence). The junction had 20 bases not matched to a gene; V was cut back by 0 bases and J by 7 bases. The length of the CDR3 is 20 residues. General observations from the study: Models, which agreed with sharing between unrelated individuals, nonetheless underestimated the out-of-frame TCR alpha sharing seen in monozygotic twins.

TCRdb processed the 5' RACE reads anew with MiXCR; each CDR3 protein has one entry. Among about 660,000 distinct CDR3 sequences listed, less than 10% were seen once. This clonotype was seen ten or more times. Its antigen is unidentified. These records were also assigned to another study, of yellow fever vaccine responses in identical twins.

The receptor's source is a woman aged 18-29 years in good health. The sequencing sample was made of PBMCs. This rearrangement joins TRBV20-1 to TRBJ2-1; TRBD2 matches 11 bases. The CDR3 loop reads CSARDRGVSGRAGSRNEQFF. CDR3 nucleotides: TGCAGTGCTAGAGACCGAGGGGTTAGCGGGAGGGCCGGTAGTAGGAATGAGCAGTTCTTC.